The 21 T cell receptor beta chains presented below share a single source sample, sequenced in a study of low-dose radiotherapy and immunotherapy resistance in tumors. TRAV- and TRBV-specific primers, spanning alpha and beta chains, primed first-strand cDNA. Over around 19 PCR cycles, TCRs were amplified from a constant-region primer and V-primer adapter. TCRdb recomputed calls from the reads with MiXCR, one row per CDR3 protein. The data show about 9,000 distinct CDR3 sequences, with roughly three quarters seen just once and 6.5% to 8% held by the top ten. The receptors were sampled from a human donor with advanced metastatic prostate, ovarian, gallbladder or colorectal cancer (not recorded which). This table probably holds off-target reads from a library built for another chain.

The J gene is TRBJ2-1, the V gene TRBV27; the D gene is possibly TRBD2 (6 bases). V gave up 6 bases and J gave up 1 base, with 19 bases separating them. CDR3 length equals 17 residues. The germline gives CDR1 MNHEY, CDR2 SMNVEV (reference sequence). CDR3 DNA: TGTGCCAGCAGCACCCAAGGGCTAGCGCAATCCTACAATGAGCAGTTCTTC. It yields the protein CASSTQGLAQSYNEQFF.

The chain employs TRBV29-1 and TRBJ1-3; D unresolved. Trimming shortened V by 6 bases and J by 0 bases, and 12 bases separated the two germline ends. The CDR3 is made up of 14 amino acids. CDR1 is SQVTM and CDR2 is ANQGSEA in the germline V gene. This CDR3 reads CSVRLGASGNTIYF. CDR3 sequence (DNA): TGCAGCGTCAGGCTTGGCGCCTCTGGAAACACCATATATTTT.

The V gene is TRBV7-3, the J gene TRBJ1-2; weak D call: TRBD1 (5 bases). Germline CDR1 and CDR2: SGHTA and FQGTGA. Deletions cut 5 bases from V and 6 bases from J, with 16 bases between. This CDR3 contains 14 residues. The CDR3 is CASSSSGSSDGYTF. CDR3 in DNA: TGTGCCAGCAGCAGCTCAGGGAGCTCGGATGGCTACACCTTC.

The chain is built from TRBV10-2 and TRBJ1-2; unclear D gene. Per germline, CDR1 WSHSY and CDR2 SAAADI. The CDR3 loop spans 15 amino acids. The V and J ends lost 8 bases and 2 bases respectively, with 18 bases between them. The CDR3 loop is CASGPVPPRNYGYTF. In DNA, the CDR3 is TGCGCCAGCGGCCCTGTCCCCCCGAGGAACTATGGCTACACCTTC.

The gene calls are TRBV28 and TRBJ1-2; unclear D gene. This CDR3 contains 12 residues. V was shortened by 5 bases and J by 6 bases, with 10 bases between the two germline ends. CDR1 is MDHEN, CDR2 SYDVKM, per germline. The chain's CDR3 is CASSPTTDGYTF. The CDR3 DNA reads as TGTGCCAGCAGTCCGACGACCGATGGCTACACCTTC.

The chain is built from TRBV7-2 and TRBJ1-6; D call uncertain. This CDR3 has 15 residues. The germline V gene encodes CDR1 SGHTA and CDR2 FQGNSA. The V end was cut by 5 bases, the J end by 0 bases, with 8 bases between. The CDR3 spells CASSQLSSYNSPLHF. For the CDR3, the DNA is TGTGCCAGCAGCCAACTGAGCTCCTATAATTCACCCCTCCACTTT.

The rearrangement joins TRBV13 to TRBJ2-7; the match to TRBD1 covers 8 bases. The V and J ends lost 5 bases and 5 bases, in that order; junction bases with no gene match: 14. There are 16 residues in the CDR3. Germline V lookup: CDR1 PRHDT, CDR2 FYEKMQ (reference sequence). The CDR3 here is CASSPTGARGRDEQYF. CDR3 bases: TGTGCCAGCAGCCCTACTGGGGCCAGGGGGCGCGACGAGCAGTACTTC.

CDR3 loop: CASSTGTNTGELFF. CDR3 in DNA: TGTGCCAGCAGTACAGGGACGAACACCGGGGAGCTGTTTTTT. This chain links TRBV6-2 or TRBV6-3 with TRBJ2-2; D might be TRBD1 (6 bases). CDR3 length equals 14 residues. Germline V CDR1 and CDR2: MNHEY, SVGEGT. V dropped 5 bases and J dropped 0 bases, with 7 bases sitting between them.

This clonotype was seen a few times. As DNA, the CDR3 is TGTGCCAGCAGCCTTAGCGGGGGGGGTCCGTGGGAGCAGTTCTTC. As protein: CASSLSGGGPWEQFF. The chain links TRBV2 to TRBJ2-1; 11 nucleotides agree with TRBD2. CDR1 and CDR2 (germline): SNHLY, FYNNEI. V lost 6 bases and J lost 10; bases outside the gene matches: 11. The CDR3 is made up of 15 amino acids.

The chain has TRBV9 and TRBJ2-5, with TRBD2 identical over 14 bases. Germline CDR1 SGDLS, CDR2 YYNGEE. The ends lost 4 bases at V and 3 bases at J; junction bases unmatched: 5. The CDR3 is 16 residues long. CDR3 sequence: CASSLGTSGGEETQYF. CDR3 DNA sequence: TGTGCCAGCAGCCTCGGGACTAGCGGGGGAGAAGAGACCCAGTACTTC.

This chain links TRBV20-1 with TRBJ2-1, with 9 bases fitting TRBD2. CDR1 is DFQATT and CDR2 is SNEGSKA in the germline V gene (reference sequence). The CDR3 contains 15 residues. Losses at the gene ends were 5 bases for V and 1 base for J; bases not matched to a gene: 6. The CDR3 here is CSAPTSGLSYNEQFF. CDR3 nucleotides: TGCAGTGCTCCGACTAGCGGACTTTCCTACAATGAGCAGTTCTTC.

CDR3 residues: CAIRGREKDTQYF. The CDR3 coding sequence is TGTGCCATCAGGGGGCGGGAGAAAGATACGCAGTATTTT. V gene TRBV10-3 combines with J gene TRBJ2-3; 7 bases are shared with TRBD2. The CDR3 loop spans 13 amino acids. Germline V gene lookup returns CDR1 ENHRY and CDR2 SYGVKD. The V gene end was trimmed by 6 bases and the J gene end by 5 bases; junction bases not matched to a gene: 5.

The chain recombines TRBV18 with TRBJ2-2, with D unclear. This CDR3 spans 14 amino acids. V was trimmed by 3 bases and J by 5 bases, leaving 10 bases between them. Germline V lookup: CDR1 KGHSH, CDR2 LQKENI. In DNA form, the CDR3 reads TGTGCCAGCTCACCTAGAAGCGCTACCGGGGAGCTGTTTTTT. This sequence encodes CASSPRSATGELFF.

This chain joins TRBV30 and TRBJ2-5, with a weak D call TRBD1 (6 bases). Germline CDR1 is GTSNPN and CDR2 is SVGIG (reference sequence). The CDR3 has 13 amino acids. Trimming stripped 5 bases from V and 3 bases from J, with 13 bases between. CDR3 DNA: TGTGCCTGGTCCACCGGGACAAAAGAGACCCAGTACTTC. Translation: CAWSTGTKETQYF.

J is TRBJ2-7 and V is TRBV30; no clear D. The V gene lost 1 base and the J gene lost 3 bases, with 10 bases spanning the gap. Germline loops: CDR1 GTSNPN, CDR2 SVGIG (reference sequence). The CDR3 totals 13 residues. This CDR3 reads CAWSATGIYEQYF. CDR3 bases: TGTGCCTGGAGTGCGACTGGAATCTACGAGCAGTACTTC.

The chain recombines TRBV7-9 with TRBJ1-1; D not certain. Trimming removed 3 bases at V and 7 bases at J, with 15 bases between. Germline loops: CDR1 SEHNR, CDR2 FQNEAQ (reference sequence). The CDR3 extends over 14 amino acids. The CDR3 here is CASSFKTQGGEAFF. The CDR3, as DNA: TGTGCCAGCAGCTTCAAAACACAAGGCGGTGAAGCTTTCTTT.

J is TRBJ2-1 and V is TRBV28, with TRBD1 identical over 8 bases. Germline lookup yields CDR1 MDHEN and CDR2 SYDVKM. V trimming: 6 bases; J trimming: 7 bases; junction bases outside the gene matches: 17. CDR3 length: 17 residues. CDR3 DNA sequence: TGTGCCAGCAGCCAGTTTACCTTTCGGACAGGGCGGAATGAGCAGTTCTTC. Its translation is CASSQFTFRTGRNEQFF. The whole variable domain, filled in from reference TRBV28 and TRBJ2-1, reads DVKVTQSSRYLVKRTGEKVFLECVQDMDHENMFWYRQDPGLGLRLIYFSYDVKMKEKGDIPEGYSVSREKKERFSLILESASTNQTSMYLCASSQFTFRTGRNEQFFGPGTRLTVL.

This clonotype appeared a single time. The V call is TRBV20-1, the J call TRBJ2-4; 7 bases fit TRBD2. Unmatched junction bases numbered 12, after V lost 3 bases and J lost 1 base. The germline CDR1 and CDR2 sequences are DFQATT and SNEGSKA (reference sequence). The CDR3 is made up of 17 amino acids. The CDR3 DNA follows: TGCAGTGCTAGGGGGGAGCGGGACCCTGGGGCCAAAAACATTCAGTACTTC. Translated: CSARGERDPGAKNIQYF.

The rearrangement links TRBV7-2 to TRBJ2-2; D call uncertain. V lost 1 base, J lost 6 bases, and 3 bases lay in between. There are 12 residues in the CDR3. Germline CDR1 and CDR2: SGHTA and FQGNSA. Written as DNA, the CDR3 is TGTGCCAGCAGCTTAGTGCCCGGGGAGCTGTTTTTT. It yields the protein CASSLVPGELFF.

V is TRBV10-3 and J is TRBJ2-1; D is unclear. This CDR3 is built from 16 residues. Germline assignment: CDR1 ENHRY and CDR2 SYGVKD. Deletions cut 4 bases from V and 4 bases from J, with 17 bases between. The CDR3 is CAISVFGQEPYNEQFF. CDR3 in DNA: TGTGCCATCAGTGTCTTCGGGCAGGAGCCATACAATGAGCAGTTCTTC.

The chain employs TRBV6-2 or TRBV6-3 and TRBJ2-3, with D perhaps TRBD2 (7 bases). There are 17 residues in the CDR3. Germline values: CDR1 MNHEY, CDR2 SVGEGT. V was pared by 2 bases and J by 2 bases, with 17 bases between. The CDR3: CASSYLGGAAYTDTQYF. The CDR3 DNA reads as TGTGCCAGCAGTTACCTGGGGGGGGCAGCCTACACAGATACGCAGTATTTT.